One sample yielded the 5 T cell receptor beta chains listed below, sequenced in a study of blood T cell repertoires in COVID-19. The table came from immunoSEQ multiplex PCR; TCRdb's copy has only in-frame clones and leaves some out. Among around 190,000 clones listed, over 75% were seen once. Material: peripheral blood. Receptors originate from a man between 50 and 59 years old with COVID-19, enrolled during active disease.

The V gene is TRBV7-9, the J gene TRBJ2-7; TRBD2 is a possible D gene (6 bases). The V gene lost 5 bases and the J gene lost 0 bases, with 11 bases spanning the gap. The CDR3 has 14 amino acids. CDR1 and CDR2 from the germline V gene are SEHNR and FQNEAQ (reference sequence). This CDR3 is CASSPGLDSYEQYF. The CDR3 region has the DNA TGTGCCAGCAGCCCGGGACTGGACTCCTACGAGCAGTACTTC.

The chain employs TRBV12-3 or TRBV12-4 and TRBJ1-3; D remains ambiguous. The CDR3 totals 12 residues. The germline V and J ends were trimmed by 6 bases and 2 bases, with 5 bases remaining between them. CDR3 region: CASRLTGNTIYF. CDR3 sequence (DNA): TGTGCCAGCAGACTTACTGGAAACACCATATATTTT.

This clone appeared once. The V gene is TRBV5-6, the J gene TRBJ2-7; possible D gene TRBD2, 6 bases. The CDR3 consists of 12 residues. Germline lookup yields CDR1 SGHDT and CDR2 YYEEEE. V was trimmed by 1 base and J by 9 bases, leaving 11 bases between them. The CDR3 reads CASSLRTIPQYF. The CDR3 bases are TGTGCCAGCAGCTTGCGGACTATACCGCAGTACTTC. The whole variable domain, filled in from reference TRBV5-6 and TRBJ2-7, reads DAGVTQSPTHLIKTRGQQVTLRCSPKSGHDTVSWYQQALGQGPQFIFQYYEEEERQRGNFPDRFSGHQFPNYSSELNVNALLLGDSALYLCASSLRTIPQYFGPGTRLTVT.

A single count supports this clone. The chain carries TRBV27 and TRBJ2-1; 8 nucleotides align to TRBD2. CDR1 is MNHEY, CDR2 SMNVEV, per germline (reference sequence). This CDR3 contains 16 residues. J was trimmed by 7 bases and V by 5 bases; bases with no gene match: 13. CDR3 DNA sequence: TGTGCCAGCAGTCTCCCCGGGAGCGGGAGAAGGAATGAGCAGTTCTTC. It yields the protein CASSLPGSGRRNEQFF.

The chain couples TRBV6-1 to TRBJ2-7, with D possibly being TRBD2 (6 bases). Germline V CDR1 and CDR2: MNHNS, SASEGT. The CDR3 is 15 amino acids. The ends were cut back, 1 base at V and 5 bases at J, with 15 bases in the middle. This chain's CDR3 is CASSEGAGPRDEQYF. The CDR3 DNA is TGTGCCAGCAGTGAAGGGGCGGGACCACGGGACGAGCAGTACTTC.